The sequence of this T cell receptor (beta chain) was determined in a study of blood T cell repertoires in COVID-19. In the study overall: Samples representing acute and convalescent COVID-19 were sourced from the United States, Italy and Spain. In each case, the material was cDNA or gDNA derived from T cells, B-cell-depleted T cells, or PBMCs.

Germline CDR1 reads GTSNPN; CDR2 reads SVGIG (reference sequence). The CDR3 sequence is 13 residues long. The ends were cut back, 5 bases at V and 7 bases at J, with 17 bases in the middle. Enrolled during active infection, Seattle patients were then followed longitudinally. Per the study methods: How many nucleated cells were present was estimated from reference gene primer amplification. Generated by immunoSEQ multiplex PCR, the TCRdb table keeps only in-frame clones and is missing some. The DNA gave D and trimming, while V, J and clone size come from that table. The sample consists of hundreds of thousands of clones, about 83% of them appearing once. This clone came up once.

The gene calls are TRBV30 and TRBJ1-2; D is undetermined. The origin of this receptor is a woman of 80 years or more with COVID-19, enrolled during active disease. Source material: peripheral blood. CDR3 nucleotides: TGTGCCTGGCGTGACACGTCTGTTGGTGGCTACACCTTC. Its protein product is CAWRDTSVGGYTF.